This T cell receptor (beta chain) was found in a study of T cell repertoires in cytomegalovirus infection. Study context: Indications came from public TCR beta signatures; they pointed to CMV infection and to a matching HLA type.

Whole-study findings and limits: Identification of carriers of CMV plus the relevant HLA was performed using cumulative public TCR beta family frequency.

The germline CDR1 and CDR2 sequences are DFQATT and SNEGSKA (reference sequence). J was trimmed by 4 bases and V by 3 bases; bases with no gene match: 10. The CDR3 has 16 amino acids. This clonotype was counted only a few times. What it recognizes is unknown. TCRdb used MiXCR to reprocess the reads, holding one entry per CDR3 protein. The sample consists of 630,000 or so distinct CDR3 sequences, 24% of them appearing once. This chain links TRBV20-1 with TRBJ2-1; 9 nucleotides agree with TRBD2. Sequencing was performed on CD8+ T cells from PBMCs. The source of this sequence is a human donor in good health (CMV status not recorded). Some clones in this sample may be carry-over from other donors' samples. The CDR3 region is CSASERGALRYNEQFF. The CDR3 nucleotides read TGCAGTGCTAGCGAGCGGGGGGCCCTAAGATACAATGAGCAGTTCTTC.